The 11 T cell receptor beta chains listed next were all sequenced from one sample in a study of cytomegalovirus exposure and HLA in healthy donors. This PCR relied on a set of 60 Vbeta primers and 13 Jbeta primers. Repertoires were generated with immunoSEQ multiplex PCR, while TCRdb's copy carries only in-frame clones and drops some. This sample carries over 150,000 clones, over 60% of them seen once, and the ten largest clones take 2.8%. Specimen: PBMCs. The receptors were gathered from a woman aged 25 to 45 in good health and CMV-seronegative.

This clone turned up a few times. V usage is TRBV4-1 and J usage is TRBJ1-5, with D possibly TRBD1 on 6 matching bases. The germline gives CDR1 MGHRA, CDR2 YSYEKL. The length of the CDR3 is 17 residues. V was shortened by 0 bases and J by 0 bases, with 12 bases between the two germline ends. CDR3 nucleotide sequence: TGCGCCAGCAGCCAAGATTGGACAGTGTTTAGCAATCAGCCCCAGCATTTT. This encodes CASSQDWTVFSNQPQHF.

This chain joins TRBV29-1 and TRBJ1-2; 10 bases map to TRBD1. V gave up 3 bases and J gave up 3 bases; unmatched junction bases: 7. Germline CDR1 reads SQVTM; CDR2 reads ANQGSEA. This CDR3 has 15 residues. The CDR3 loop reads CSVEPGTGADYGYTF. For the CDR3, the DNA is TGCAGCGTTGAGCCCGGGACAGGGGCGGACTATGGCTACACCTTC.

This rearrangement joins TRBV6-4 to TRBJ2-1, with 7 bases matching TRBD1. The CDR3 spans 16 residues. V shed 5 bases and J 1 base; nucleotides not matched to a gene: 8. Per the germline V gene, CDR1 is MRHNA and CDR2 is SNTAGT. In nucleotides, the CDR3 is TGTGCCAGCAGTCAGGGGGTAGGTCTATCCTACAATGAGCAGTTCTTC. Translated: CASSQGVGLSYNEQFF.

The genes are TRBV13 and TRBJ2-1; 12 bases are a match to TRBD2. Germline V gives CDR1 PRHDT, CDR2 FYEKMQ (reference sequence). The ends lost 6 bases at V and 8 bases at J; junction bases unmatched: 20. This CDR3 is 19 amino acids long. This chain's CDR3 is CASSPMTPRLAGEIYEQFF. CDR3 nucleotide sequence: TGTGCCAGCAGTCCAATGACCCCCCGACTAGCGGGAGAAATATATGAGCAGTTCTTC.

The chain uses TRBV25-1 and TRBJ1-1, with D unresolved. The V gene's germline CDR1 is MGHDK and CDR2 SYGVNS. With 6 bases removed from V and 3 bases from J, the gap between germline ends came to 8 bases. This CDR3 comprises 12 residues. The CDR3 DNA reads TGTGCCAGCAGGCTGCGGGACACTGAAGCTTTCTTT. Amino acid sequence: CASRLRDTEAFF.

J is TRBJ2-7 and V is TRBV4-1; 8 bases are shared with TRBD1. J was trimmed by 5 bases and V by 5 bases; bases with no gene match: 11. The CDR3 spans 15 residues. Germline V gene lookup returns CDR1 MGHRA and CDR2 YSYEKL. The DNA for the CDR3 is TGCGCCAGCAGCGCGCTGGGACAGGCAAGAGACGAGCAGTACTTC. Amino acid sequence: CASSALGQARDEQYF.

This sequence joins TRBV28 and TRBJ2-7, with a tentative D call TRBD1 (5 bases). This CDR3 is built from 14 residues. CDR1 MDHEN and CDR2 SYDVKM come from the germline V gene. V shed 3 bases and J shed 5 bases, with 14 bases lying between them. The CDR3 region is CASSFTAGPNEQYF. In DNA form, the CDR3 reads TGTGCCAGCAGTTTCACTGCAGGGCCCAACGAGCAGTACTTC.

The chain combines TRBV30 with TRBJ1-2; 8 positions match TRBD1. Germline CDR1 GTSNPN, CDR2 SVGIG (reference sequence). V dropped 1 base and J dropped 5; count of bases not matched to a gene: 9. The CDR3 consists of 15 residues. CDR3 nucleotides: TGTGCCTGGAGTGAGGACAGGGTGTTTGAGTATGGCTACACCTTC. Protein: CAWSEDRVFEYGYTF.

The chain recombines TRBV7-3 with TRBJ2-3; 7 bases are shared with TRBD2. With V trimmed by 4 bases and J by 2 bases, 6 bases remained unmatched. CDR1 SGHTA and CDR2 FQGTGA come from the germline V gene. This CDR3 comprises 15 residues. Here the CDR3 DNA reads TGTGCCAGCAGCTCCACTAGCGACAACACAGATACGCAGTATTTT. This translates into CASSSTSDNTDTQYF.

CDR3: CASSVWTGDQPQHF. The CDR3 nucleotides read TGTGCCAGCAGCGTTTGGACAGGGGATCAGCCCCAGCATTTT. The chain uses TRBV5-5 and TRBJ1-5; TRBD1 aligns across 9 bases. The CDR3 is 14 amino acids. Germline lookup yields CDR1 SGHKS and CDR2 YYEKEE (reference sequence). The V gene end was trimmed by 4 bases and the J gene end by 5 bases; junction bases not matched to a gene: 4.

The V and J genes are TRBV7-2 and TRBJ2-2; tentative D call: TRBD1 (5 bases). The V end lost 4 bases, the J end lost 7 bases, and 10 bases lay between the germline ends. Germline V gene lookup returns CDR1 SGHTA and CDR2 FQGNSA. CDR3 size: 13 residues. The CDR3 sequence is CASSSGIRGELFF. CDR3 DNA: TGTGCCAGCAGCTCAGGGATCCGCGGGGAGCTGTTTTTT.